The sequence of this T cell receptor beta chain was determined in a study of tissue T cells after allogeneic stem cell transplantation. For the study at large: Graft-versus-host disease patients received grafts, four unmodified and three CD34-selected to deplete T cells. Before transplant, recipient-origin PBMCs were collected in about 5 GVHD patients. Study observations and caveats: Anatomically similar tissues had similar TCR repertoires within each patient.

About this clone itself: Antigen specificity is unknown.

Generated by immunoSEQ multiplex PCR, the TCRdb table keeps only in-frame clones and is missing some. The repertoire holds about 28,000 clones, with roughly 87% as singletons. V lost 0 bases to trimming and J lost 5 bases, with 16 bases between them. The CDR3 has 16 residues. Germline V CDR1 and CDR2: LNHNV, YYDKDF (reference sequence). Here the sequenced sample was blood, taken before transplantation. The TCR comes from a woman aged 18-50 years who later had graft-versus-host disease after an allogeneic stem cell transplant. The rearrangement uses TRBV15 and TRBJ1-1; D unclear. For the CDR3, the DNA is TGTGCCACCAGCAGAGATCAAGGGCAGGTGTGGACTGAAGCTTTCTTT. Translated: CATSRDQGQVWTEAFF. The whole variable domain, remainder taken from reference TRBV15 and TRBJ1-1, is DAMVIQNPRYQVTQFGKPVTLSCSQTLNHNVMYWYQQKSSQAPKLLFHYYDKDFNNEADTPDNFQSRRPNTSFCFLDIRSPGLGDTAMYLCATSRDQGQVWTEAFFGQGTRLTVV.